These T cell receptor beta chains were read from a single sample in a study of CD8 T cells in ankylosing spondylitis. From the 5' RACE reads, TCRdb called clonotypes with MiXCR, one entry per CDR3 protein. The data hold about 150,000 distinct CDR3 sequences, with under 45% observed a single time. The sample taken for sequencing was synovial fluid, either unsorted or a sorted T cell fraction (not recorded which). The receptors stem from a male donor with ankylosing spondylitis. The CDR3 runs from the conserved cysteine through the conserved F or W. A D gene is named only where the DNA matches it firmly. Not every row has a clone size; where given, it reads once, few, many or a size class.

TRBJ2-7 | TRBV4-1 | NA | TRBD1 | TGCGCCAGCAGCCAGCAAGGGACAGGGAACTACGAGCAGTACTTC | CASSQQGTGNYEQYF
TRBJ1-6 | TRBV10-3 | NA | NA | TGTGCCATCAGTGAAATATCGAGGGGAGGGCGCCCACCCCTCCACTTT | CAISEISRGGRPPLHF
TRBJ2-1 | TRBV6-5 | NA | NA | TGTGCCAGCAGTTATAACCCAACTTCATATGAGCAGTTCTTC | CASSYNPTSYEQFF
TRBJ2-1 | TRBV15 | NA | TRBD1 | TGTGCCACCAGCAGGACCAGGGGGTCCTACAATGAGCAGTTCTTC | CATSRTRGSYNEQFF
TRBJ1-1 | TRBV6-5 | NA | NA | TGTGCCAGCAGTTACCAGCCTTTTGGGACCACTGAAGCTTTCTTT | CASSYQPFGTTEAFF
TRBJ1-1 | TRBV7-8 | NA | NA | TGTGCCAGCAGCTTCGGGGGGATGAACACTGAAGCTTTCTTT | CASSFGGMNTEAFF
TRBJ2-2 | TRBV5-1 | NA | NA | TGCGCCAGCAACCTAGGGACCGTTACCGGGGAGCTGTTTTTT | CASNLGTVTGELFF
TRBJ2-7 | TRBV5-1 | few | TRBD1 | TGCGCCAGCAGCGGCGACAGGGCCTTCTCCTACGAGCAGTACTTC | CASSGDRAFSYEQYF
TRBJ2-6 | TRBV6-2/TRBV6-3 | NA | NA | TGTGCCAGCAGTTACCCGGAGGGGACTGGGGCCAACGTCCTGACTTTC | CASSYPEGTGANVLTF
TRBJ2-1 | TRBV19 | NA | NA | TGTGCCACCCAAGCTTCTGGTTACCATGAGCAGTTCTTC | CATQASGYHEQFF
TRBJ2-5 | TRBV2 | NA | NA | TGTGCCAGCAGGCAGGATCGGAAAAAAGAGCTGGCCCAGTACTTC | CASRQDRKKELAQYF
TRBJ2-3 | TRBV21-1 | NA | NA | TGTGCCAGCAGCAACACACTAACAGGGAAGAGGACTAGCACAGATACGCAGTATTTT | CASSNTLTGKRTSTDTQYF
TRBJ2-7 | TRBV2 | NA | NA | TGTGCCAGCAGTGAAACACGGTACTTC | CASSETRYF
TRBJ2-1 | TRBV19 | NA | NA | TGTGCCAGTAGTATTAAGGGGGGCCCCTACAATGAGCAGTTCTTC | CASSIKGGPYNEQFF
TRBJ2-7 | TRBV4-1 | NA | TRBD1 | TGCGCCAGCAGCCAGGACAGGGGAATGGACGAGCAGTACTTC | CASSQDRGMDEQYF
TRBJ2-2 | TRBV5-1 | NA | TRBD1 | TGCGCCAGCAGCTTGGCGAGGGGGCCCGGGGAGCTGTTTTTT | CASSLARGPGELFF
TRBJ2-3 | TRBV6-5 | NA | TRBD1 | TGTGCCAGCAGTACTCGACAGGGTCGCACAGATACGCAGTATTTT | CASSTRQGRTDTQYF
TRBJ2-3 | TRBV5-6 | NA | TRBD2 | TGTGCCAGCAGCAGCGGGACTAGCGGGATCGCAGATACGCAGTATTTT | CASSSGTSGIADTQYF
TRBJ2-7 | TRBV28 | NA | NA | TGTGCCAGCAGTTTAAAGGGGGACGGGGGCCCCACCTACGAGCAGTACTTC | CASSLKGDGGPTYEQYF
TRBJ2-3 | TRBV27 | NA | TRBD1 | TGTGCCAGCAGTTTATCGACCCGTCAGGGGGCCGGCACAGATACGCAGTATTTT | CASSLSTRQGAGTDTQYF
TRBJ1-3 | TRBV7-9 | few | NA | TGTGCCAGCAGCCCCCCTGGGACGGGTCGAAACACCATATATTTT | CASSPPGTGRNTIYF
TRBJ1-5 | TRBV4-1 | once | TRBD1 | TGCGCCAGCAGCCAAGATGGGGGCCCGGACAGGAGCAATCAGCCCCAGCATTTT | CASSQDGGPDRSNQPQHF
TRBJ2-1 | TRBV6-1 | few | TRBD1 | TGTGCCAGCAGTGAAGCGGGGTGGACAGGGGAGGGTGAGCAGTTCTTC | CASSEAGWTGEGEQFF
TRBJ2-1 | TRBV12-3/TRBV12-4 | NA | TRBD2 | TGTGCCAGCAGACCGCTAGCGGGGGGGGCTTATAGCTACAATGAGCAGTTCTTC | CASRPLAGGAYSYNEQFF
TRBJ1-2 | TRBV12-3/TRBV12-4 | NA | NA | TGTGCCAGCAGCATCTTCGGGGTTAGTGGCTACACCTTC | CASSIFGVSGYTF
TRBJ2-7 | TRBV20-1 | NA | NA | TGCAGTGCTAGAAGGCAGGGGAACTCCTACGAGCAGTACTTC | CSARRQGNSYEQYF
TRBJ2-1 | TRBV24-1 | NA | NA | TGTGCCACCAGTGATTGGTGGCCTGACAATGAGCAGTTCTTC | CATSDWWPDNEQFF
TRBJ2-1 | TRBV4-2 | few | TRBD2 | TGTGCCAGCAGCCAAGTAGGACTAGCCCCGGCCTCCAATGAGCAGTTCTTC | CASSQVGLAPASNEQFF
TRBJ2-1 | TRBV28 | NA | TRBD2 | TGTGCCAGCAGCCCAGCGGGAGGGCGCAACAATGAGCAGTTCTTC | CASSPAGGRNNEQFF
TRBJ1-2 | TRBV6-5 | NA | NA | TGTGCCAGCAGTATACAGGACAGTCTAGGCTACACCTTC | CASSIQDSLGYTF
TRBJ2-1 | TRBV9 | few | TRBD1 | TGTGCTAGCGGGACAGGGGGTTCTGGGTATGAGCAGTTCTTC | CASGTGGSGYEQFF
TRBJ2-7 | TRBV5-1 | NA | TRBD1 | TGCGCCAGCAGCCCCGGACAGGGGACCAACGAGCAGTACTTC | CASSPGQGTNEQYF
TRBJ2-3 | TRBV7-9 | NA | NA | TGTGCCAGCAGCTTAGTAAGCAGGGGCAACCCAGATACGCAGTATTTT | CASSLVSRGNPDTQYF
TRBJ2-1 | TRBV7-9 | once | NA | TGTGCCAGCAGCTTGACGAGGGCGGGGAATGAGCAGTTCTTC | CASSLTRAGNEQFF
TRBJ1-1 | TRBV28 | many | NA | TGTGCCAGCAGTTTCGGGAAGTTCGGGAGTAACGCTGAAGCTTTCTTT | CASSFGKFGSNAEAFF
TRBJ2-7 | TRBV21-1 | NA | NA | TGTGCCAGCAGCAAAGCCTGGGAGGGAACCTCCTACGAGCAGTACTTC | CASSKAWEGTSYEQYF
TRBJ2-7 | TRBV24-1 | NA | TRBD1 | TGTGCCACCAGTGAATCAGGGGGCCGCGAGCAGTACTTC | CATSESGGREQYF
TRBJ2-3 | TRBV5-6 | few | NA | TGTGCCAGCAGCCCTCCAGGAGGGTTTTCAGATACGCAGTATTTT | CASSPPGGFSDTQYF
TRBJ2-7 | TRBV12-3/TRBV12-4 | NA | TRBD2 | TGTGCCAGCAGTGGGTATACGGGACTACGTTCCTACGAGCAGTACTTC | CASSGYTGLRSYEQYF
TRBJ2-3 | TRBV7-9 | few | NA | TGTGCCAGCAGCTCCGACACAGGGTTTCGCACAGATACGCAGTATTTT | CASSSDTGFRTDTQYF
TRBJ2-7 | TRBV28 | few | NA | TGTGCCAGCAGTTTATGGGGTGTACAGGGCTTCTACCCCTTCGAGCAGTACTTC | CASSLWGVQGFYPFEQYF
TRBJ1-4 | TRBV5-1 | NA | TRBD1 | TGCGCCAGCAGCAATACCGACAGGGGTGATGAAAAACTGTTTTTT | CASSNTDRGDEKLFF
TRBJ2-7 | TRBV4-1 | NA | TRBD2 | TGCGCCAGCAGCTTTAGAGCGGGGGGGGCCTACGAGCAGTACTTC | CASSFRAGGAYEQYF
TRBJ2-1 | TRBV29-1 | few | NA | TGCGGAGGGCTAGCGCTCGGTGAGCAGTTCTTC | CGGLALGEQFF
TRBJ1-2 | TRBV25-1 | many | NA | TGTGCCAGCAGTGATTCGGACTTGGCGTATGGCTACACCTTC | CASSDSDLAYGYTF
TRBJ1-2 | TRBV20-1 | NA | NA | TGCAGTGCTAGAGGGGGAAGGGGGTCCCAAAACTATGGCTACACCTTC | CSARGGRGSQNYGYTF
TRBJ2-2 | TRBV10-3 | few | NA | TGTGCCATCAGTGAGTCGGACAGTACGAACACCGGGGAGCTGTTTTTT | CAISESDSTNTGELFF
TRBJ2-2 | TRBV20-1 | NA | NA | TGCAGTGCTAGAAGTCCGGGAGTTGGCACCGGGGAGCTGTTTTTT | CSARSPGVGTGELFF